The 5 T cell receptor beta chains in this list originate from one sample, sequenced in a study of T cell repertoires in ileal Crohn's disease. The method was immunoSEQ multiplex PCR; TCRdb's version includes in-frame clones alone and lacks a portion of them. Of approximately 18,000 clones in the sample, approximately 82% were seen once. What was sequenced was ileal tissue. The receptors originated from an adult with Crohn's disease.

The sample holds a few counts of this clone. The chain links TRBV4-3 to TRBJ1-6, with 8 positions matching TRBD1. The CDR3 loop spans 16 amino acids. The germline V gene has CDR1 LGHNA and CDR2 YSLEER. V shed 8 bases and J 7 bases; nucleotides not matched to a gene: 13. The CDR3 loop is CASRTSRDRRNSPLHF. The CDR3 nucleotides read TGCGCCAGCCGGACCTCCCGGGACAGGCGAAATTCACCCCTCCACTTT.

A few counts support this clone. The chain recombines TRBV4-1 with TRBJ1-2; D remains ambiguous. The CDR3 is made up of 15 amino acids. V shed 1 base and J shed 5 bases, with 14 bases lying between them. Germline values: CDR1 MGHRA, CDR2 YSYEKL. The CDR3 nucleotides read TGCGCCAGCAGCCAAGGTGGGCAGCTGCAGTATGGCTACACCTTC. It yields the protein CASSQGGQLQYGYTF.

The chain couples TRBV7-2 to TRBJ1-4; TRBD1 is a possible D gene (6 bases). The CDR3 contains 14 residues. Germline V gene data show CDR1 as SGHTA and CDR2 as FQGNSA. The V end was cut by 5 bases, the J end by 3 bases, with 10 bases between. The CDR3 loop reads CASSAQGPNEKLFF. The CDR3 DNA is TGTGCCAGCAGCGCACAGGGTCCTAATGAAAAACTGTTTTTT.

This clone was counted a few times. V gene TRBV5-4 combines with J gene TRBJ2-3, with 8 positions matching TRBD2. CDR3 length equals 14 residues. Germline V gives CDR1 SGHNT, CDR2 YYREEE (reference sequence). J was trimmed by 4 bases and V by 4 bases; bases with no gene match: 5. DNA for the CDR3: TGTGCCAGCAGCCCAAGCGGGGGTTCAGATACGCAGTATTTT. Translating gives CASSPSGGSDTQYF.

This clone has only a few counts. This chain joins TRBV5-4 and TRBJ2-2, with TRBD1 matching over 12 bases. The CDR3 consists of 19 residues. After removal of 0 bases from V and 4 bases from J, the junction contained 10 bases not matched to a gene. CDR1 SGHNT and CDR2 YYREEE come from the germline V gene (reference sequence). DNA of the CDR3: TGTGCCAGCAGCTTGGCATGGGGGGGACAGGGGGCCTTCACCGGGGAGCTGTTTTTT. This translates into CASSLAWGGQGAFTGELFF. Based on the CDR3 plus reference TRBV5-4 and TRBJ2-2, the full variable domain is ETGVTQSPTHLIKTRGQQVTLRCSSQSGHNTVSWYQQALGQGPQFIFQYYREEENGRGNFPPRFSGLQFPNYSSELNVNALELDDSALYLCASSLAWGGQGAFTGELFFGEGSRLTVL.